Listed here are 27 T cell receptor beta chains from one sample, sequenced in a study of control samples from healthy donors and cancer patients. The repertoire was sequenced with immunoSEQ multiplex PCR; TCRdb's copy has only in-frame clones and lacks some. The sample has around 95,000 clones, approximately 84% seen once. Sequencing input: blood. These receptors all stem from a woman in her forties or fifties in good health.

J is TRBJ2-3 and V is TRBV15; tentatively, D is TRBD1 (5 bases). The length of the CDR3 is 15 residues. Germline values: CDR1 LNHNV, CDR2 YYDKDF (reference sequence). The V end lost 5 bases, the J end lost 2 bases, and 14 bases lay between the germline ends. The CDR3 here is CATSERRVDTDTQYF. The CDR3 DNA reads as TGTGCCACCAGCGAACGCAGGGTTGACACAGATACGCAGTATTTT.

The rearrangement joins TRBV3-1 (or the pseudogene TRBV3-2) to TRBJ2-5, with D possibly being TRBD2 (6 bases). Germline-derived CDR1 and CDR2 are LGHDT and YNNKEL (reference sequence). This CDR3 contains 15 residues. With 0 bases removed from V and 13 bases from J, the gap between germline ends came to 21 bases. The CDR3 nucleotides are TGTGCCAGCAGCCAAGATCTTTGGGCAGGGAGGTCCGGGTACTTC. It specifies CASSQDLWAGRSGYF.

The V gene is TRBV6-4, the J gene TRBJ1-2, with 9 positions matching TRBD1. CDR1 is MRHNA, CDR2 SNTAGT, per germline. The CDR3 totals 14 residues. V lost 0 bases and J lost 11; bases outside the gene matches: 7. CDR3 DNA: TGTGCCAGCAGTGACTCGATAGGACAGGGGTCGTACACCTTC. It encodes CASSDSIGQGSYTF.

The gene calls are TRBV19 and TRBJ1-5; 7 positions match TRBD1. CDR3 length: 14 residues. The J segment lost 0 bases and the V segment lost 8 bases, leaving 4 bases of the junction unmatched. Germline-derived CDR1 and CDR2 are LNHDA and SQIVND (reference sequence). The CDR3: CASQDRYSNQPQHF. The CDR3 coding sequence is TGTGCCAGTCAGGACAGGTATAGCAATCAGCCCCAGCATTTT.

Written as DNA, the CDR3 is TGCGCCAGCACCATACAACAGGGGACGAACACTGAAGCTTTCTTT. It specifies CASTIQQGTNTEAFF. The J gene is TRBJ1-1, the V gene TRBV5-1; 7 bases are shared with TRBD1. This CDR3 has 15 residues. V lost 6 bases to trimming and J lost 1 base; unmatched junction nucleotides: 9. Germline V CDR1 and CDR2: SGHRS, YFSETQ. The full variable domain, in which reference TRBV5-1 and TRBJ1-1 provide the parts outside the CDR3, is KAGVTQTPRYLIKTRGQQVTLSCSPISGHRSVSWYQQTPGQGLQFLFEYFSETQRNKGNFPGRFSGRQFSNSRSEMNVSTLELGDSALYLCASTIQQGTNTEAFFGQGTRLTVV.

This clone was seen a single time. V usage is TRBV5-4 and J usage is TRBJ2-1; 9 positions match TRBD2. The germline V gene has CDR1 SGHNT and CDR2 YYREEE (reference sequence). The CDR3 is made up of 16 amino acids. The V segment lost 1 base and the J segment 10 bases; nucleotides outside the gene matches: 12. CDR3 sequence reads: CASSLIASGAVQEQFF. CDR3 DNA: TGTGCCAGCAGCTTGATAGCTAGCGGGGCCGTCCAGGAGCAGTTCTTC.

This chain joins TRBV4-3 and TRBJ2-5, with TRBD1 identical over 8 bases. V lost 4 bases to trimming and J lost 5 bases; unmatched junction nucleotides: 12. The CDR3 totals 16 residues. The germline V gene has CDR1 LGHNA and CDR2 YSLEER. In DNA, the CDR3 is TGCGCCAGCAGCCCCGACGGTTTCAGGGGGCGGGAGACCCAGTACTTC. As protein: CASSPDGFRGRETQYF.

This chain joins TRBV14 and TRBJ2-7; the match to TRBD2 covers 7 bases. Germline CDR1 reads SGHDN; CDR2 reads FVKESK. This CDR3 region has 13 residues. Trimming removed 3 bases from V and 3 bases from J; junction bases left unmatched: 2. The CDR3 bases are TGTGCCAGCAGCCATAAGCGGGGCTACGAGCAGTACTTC. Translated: CASSHKRGYEQYF.

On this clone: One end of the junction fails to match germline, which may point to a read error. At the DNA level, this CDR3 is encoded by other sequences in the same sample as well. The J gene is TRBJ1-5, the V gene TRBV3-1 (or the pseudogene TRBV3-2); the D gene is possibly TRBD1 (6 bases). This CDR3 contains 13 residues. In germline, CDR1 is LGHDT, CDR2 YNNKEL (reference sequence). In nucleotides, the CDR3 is TGTGCCAGCAGCCAGGGGGGCAACCAGCCCCAGCATTTT. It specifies CASSQGGNQPQHF.

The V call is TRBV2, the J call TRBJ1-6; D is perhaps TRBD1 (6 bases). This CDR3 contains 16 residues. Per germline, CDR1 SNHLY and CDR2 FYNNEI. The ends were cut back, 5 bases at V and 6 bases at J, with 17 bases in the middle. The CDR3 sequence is CASSLSPRGGNSPLHF. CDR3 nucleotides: TGTGCCAGCAGTCTCTCCCCCAGGGGCGGTAATTCACCCCTCCACTTT.

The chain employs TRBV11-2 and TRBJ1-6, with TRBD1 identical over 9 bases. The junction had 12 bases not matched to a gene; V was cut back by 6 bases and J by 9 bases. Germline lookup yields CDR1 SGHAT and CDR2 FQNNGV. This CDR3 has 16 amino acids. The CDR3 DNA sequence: TGTGCCAGCAGGTCGCTACGGGACAGGGTGGTTTCACCCCTCCACTTT. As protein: CASRSLRDRVVSPLHF.

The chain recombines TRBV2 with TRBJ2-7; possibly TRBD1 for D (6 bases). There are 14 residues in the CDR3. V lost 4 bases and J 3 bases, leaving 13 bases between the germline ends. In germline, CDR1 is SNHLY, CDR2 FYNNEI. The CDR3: CASSARQGYYEQYV. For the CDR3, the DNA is TGTGCCAGCAGTGCCCGCCAGGGGTACTACGAGCAGTACGTC.

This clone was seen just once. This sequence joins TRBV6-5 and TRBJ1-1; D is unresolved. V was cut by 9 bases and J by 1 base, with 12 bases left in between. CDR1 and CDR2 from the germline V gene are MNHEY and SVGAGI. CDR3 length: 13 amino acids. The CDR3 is CASAHIQNTEAFF. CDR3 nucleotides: TGTGCCAGTGCGCACATACAGAACACTGAAGCTTTCTTT.

The CDR3 nucleotides read TGTGCCAGCAGTTACTCTTCCGGGGGAAAAGACTATGGCTACACCTTC. Its protein product is CASSYSSGGKDYGYTF. The chain employs TRBV6-6 and TRBJ1-2, with D possibly matching TRBD1 (5 bases). The CDR3 is made up of 16 amino acids. Germline V gene lookup returns CDR1 MNHNY and CDR2 SVGAGI (reference sequence). The V gene lost 0 bases and the J gene lost 3 bases, with 14 bases spanning the gap.

Here the CDR3 reads CASSPRDTSIEQYV. The DNA of the CDR3 is TGTGCCAGCAGCCCCCGGGACACCTCGATAGAGCAGTACGTC. The chain recombines TRBV28 with TRBJ2-7; D is possibly TRBD1 (6 bases). The germline V gene encodes CDR1 MDHEN and CDR2 SYDVKM. The CDR3 consists of 14 residues. V gave up 6 bases and J gave up 7 bases, with 19 bases separating them.

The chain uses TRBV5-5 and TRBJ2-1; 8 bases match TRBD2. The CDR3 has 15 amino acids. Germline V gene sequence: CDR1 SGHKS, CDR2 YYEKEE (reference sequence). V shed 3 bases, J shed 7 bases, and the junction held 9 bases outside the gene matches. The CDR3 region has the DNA TGTGCCAGCAGCTCTCCGGGACTAGGAAGTAATGAGCAGTTCTTC. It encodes CASSSPGLGSNEQFF.

The DNA for the CDR3 is TGTGCCAGCAGCGTAGAGGGGTATGGGGCCAACGTCCTGACTTTC. Amino acid sequence: CASSVEGYGANVLTF. The chain employs TRBV9 and TRBJ2-6; possibly TRBD1 for D (5 bases). The CDR3 is 15 amino acids. Trimming left V 0 bases short and J 3 bases short, with 7 bases between. Germline CDR1 is SGDLS and CDR2 is YYNGEE. The full variable domain, rest sourced from reference TRBV9 and TRBJ2-6, is DSGVTQTPKHLITATGQRVTLRCSPRSGDLSVYWYQQSLDQGLQFLIQYYNGEERAKGNILERFSAQQFPDLHSELNLSSLELGDSALYFCASSVEGYGANVLTFGAGSRLTVL.

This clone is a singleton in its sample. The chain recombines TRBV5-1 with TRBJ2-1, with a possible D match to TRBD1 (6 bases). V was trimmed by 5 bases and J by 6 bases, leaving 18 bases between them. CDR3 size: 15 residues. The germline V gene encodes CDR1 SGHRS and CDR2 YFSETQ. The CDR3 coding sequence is TGCGCCAGCAGTACGCCCGGGATCAGGGGCAATGAGCAGTTCTTC. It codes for CASSTPGIRGNEQFF.

As DNA, the CDR3 is TGTGCCAGCAGCTTAGGGGGTGGGATGAACTCCTACGAGCAGTACGTC. This gives the protein CASSLGGGMNSYEQYV. The chain links TRBV7-2 to TRBJ2-7; D not certain. Trimming took 1 base from V and 0 from J, leaving 13 bases between them. This CDR3 has 16 amino acids. CDR1 is SGHTA and CDR2 is FQGNSA in the germline V gene.

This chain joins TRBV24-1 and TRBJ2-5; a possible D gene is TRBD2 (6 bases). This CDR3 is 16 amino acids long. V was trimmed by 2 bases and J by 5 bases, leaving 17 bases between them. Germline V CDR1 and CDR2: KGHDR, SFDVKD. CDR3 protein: CATSDWGGRERETQYF. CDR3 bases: TGTGCCACCAGTGATTGGGGAGGACGTGAAAGGGAGACCCAGTACTTC.

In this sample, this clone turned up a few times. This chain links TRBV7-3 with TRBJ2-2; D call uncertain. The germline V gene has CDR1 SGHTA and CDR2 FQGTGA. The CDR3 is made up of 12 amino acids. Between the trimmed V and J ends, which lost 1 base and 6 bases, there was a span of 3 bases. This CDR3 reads CASSLKAGELFF. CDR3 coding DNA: TGTGCCAGCAGCTTAAAGGCCGGGGAGCTGTTTTTT.

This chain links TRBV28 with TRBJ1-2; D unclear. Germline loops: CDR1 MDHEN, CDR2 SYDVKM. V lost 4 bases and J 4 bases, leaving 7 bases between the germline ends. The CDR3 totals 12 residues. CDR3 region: CASSSTVYGYTF. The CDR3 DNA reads TGTGCCAGCAGTTCAACAGTCTATGGCTACACCTTC.

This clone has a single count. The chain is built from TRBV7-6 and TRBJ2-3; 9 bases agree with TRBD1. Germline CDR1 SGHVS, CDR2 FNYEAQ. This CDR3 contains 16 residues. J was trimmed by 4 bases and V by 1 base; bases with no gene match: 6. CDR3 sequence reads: CASSLGWTGVADTQYF. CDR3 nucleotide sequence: TGTGCCAGCAGCTTAGGGTGGACAGGGGTGGCAGATACGCAGTATTTT.

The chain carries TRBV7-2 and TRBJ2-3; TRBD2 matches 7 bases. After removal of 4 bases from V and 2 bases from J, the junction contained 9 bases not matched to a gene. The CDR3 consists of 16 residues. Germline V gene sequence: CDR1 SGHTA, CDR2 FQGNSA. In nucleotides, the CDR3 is TGTGCCAGCAGCTACGGCCAGCGGGAATCCACAGATACGCAGTATTTT. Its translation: CASSYGQRESTDTQYF.

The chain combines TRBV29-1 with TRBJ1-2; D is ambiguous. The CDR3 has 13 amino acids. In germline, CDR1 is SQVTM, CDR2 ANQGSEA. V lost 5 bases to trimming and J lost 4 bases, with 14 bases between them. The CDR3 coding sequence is TGCAGCGTTCGACCTGTTTCGACCTATGGCTACACCTTC. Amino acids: CSVRPVSTYGYTF.

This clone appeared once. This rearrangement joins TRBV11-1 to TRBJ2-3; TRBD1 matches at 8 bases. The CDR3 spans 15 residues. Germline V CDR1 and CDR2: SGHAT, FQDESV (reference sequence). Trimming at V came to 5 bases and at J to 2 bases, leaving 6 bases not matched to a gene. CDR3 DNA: TGTGCCAGCAGCCGAGGACAGGGTAACACAGATACGCAGTATTTT. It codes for CASSRGQGNTDTQYF.

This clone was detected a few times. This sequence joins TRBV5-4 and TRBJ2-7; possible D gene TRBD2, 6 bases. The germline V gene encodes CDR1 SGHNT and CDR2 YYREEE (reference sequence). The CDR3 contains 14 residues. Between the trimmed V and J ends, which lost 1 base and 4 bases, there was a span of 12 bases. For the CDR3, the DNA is TGTGCCAGCAGCTTGAGAGCGGGCGATTACGAGCAGTACTTC. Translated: CASSLRAGDYEQYF.